Listed below are T cell receptor beta chains from one sample, sequenced in a study of T cells expressing NK-cell markers. TCRdb reprocessed the 5' RACE reads; each CDR3 protein has one entry and no DNA is given. This sample carries a few hundred thousand distinct CDR3 sequences, with around 0.37% going to the ten biggest clones. The sample was blood T cells: a sorted CD56 or NKG2C T cell subset, CD4+ or CD8+ T cells, or bulk PBMC T cells (not recorded which). These receptors were obtained from a man aged 18 to 29 in good health. The CDR3 runs from the conserved cysteine through the conserved F or W. Fields, in order: J gene, V gene, CDR3 protein.

TRBJ2-3	TRBV12-3/TRBV12-4	CASSFYGTSLSPDTQYF
TRBJ2-4	TRBV12-3/TRBV12-4	CASSQTQGGFQYF
TRBJ2-3	TRBV29-1	CSTLRGTDTQYF
TRBJ2-7	TRBV5-4	CASSSTSGSIYEQYF
TRBJ2-5	TRBV7-9	CASSFPSGLGETQYF
TRBJ2-7	TRBV15	CATSRTSGSSYEQYF
TRBJ2-3	TRBV6-5	CASSYRASGTDTQYF
TRBJ2-5	TRBV12-3/TRBV12-4	CASSLDPPSGRKTQYF
TRBJ2-1	TRBV6-1	CASSDRRGPYNEQFF
TRBJ2-1	TRBV20-1	CSARDTSSEQFF
TRBJ2-7	TRBV20-1	CSARERDRPYEQYF
TRBJ2-1	TRBV4-3	CASSQWAGVYNEQFF
TRBJ2-2	TRBV20-1	CSARSRTLNTGELFF
TRBJ2-1	TRBV6-1	CASRGSGRLRNEQFF
TRBJ2-1	TRBV29-1	CSVRQLSYNEQFF
TRBJ1-4	TRBV11-1	CASSLGGEEIRTTNEKLFF
TRBJ2-2	TRBV15	CATSRGGTALGELFF
TRBJ2-3	TRBV20-1	CSAYFLMTQYF
TRBJ1-1	TRBV29-1	CSVRPQGGGTEAFF
TRBJ1-4	TRBV5-5	CASSLGQGFNEKLFF
TRBJ1-4	TRBV7-9	CASSLGGTARNEKLFF
TRBJ2-3	TRBV11-2	CASSSHRGRIDTQYF
TRBJ2-1	TRBV4-1	CASSQDELADNEQFF
TRBJ2-7	TRBV7-2	CASSLAGTTVYEQYF
TRBJ2-3	TRBV20-1	CRYPSRTSAHQKSTDTQYF
TRBJ2-5	TRBV29-1	CSAWDRGQETQYF
TRBJ2-1	TRBV7-9	CASSRVRSGRNNEQFF
TRBJ2-3	TRBV30	CAWSVGRRSTDTQYF
TRBJ2-4	TRBV19	CASSMVGSKNIQYF
TRBJ2-2	TRBV18	CASSRSYPANTGELFF
TRBJ1-3	TRBV4-2	CASSQQPTGNTIYF
TRBJ2-7	TRBV7-2	CASSLISGSSYEQYF
TRBJ2-3	TRBV25-1	CASSGGTSGTSDTQYF
TRBJ1-2	TRBV2	CASSESRPAGYTF
TRBJ1-2	TRBV5-1	CASSFNGIGAINYGYTF
TRBJ2-2	TRBV18	CASSPPDQRGELFF
TRBJ1-1	TRBV12-3/TRBV12-4	CASSSGLLVLDTEAFF
TRBJ2-1	TRBV11-2	CASSFGRTSNEQFF
TRBJ2-1	TRBV6-5	CASSSRILLNEQFF
TRBJ2-1	TRBV6-5	CASSYDRLAGVSNEQFF
TRBJ2-2	TRBV20-1	CSASTGTPANTGELFF
TRBJ1-2	TRBV5-6	CASSARDRINGYTF
TRBJ1-4	TRBV7-9	CASSLLTGLHEKLFF
TRBJ1-5	TRBV29-1	CSVVLIERVQQPQHF
TRBJ2-7	TRBV7-2	CASSLAVAGAYEQYF
TRBJ1-1	TRBV20-1	CSARSGRGVTEAFF